The next 12 T cell receptor beta chains were all read from a single sample in a study of blood T cell repertoires in COVID-19 (dated by TCRdb to the early 2020s). The receptor library was made with the immunoSEQ multiplex PCR assay. Entries here come from immuneACCESS through TCRdb and include only in-frame sequences with V and J called. Some clones fail to appear in such tables; in the studies checked, an unresolved V gene covers under half of the shortfall, and the cause of the remainder is unknown. For this sample the table gives 120,000 to 150,000 clones, of which around 82% were detected only once. The ten most abundant clones make up approximately 13% of the sample. Input material: peripheral blood. The receptors were gathered from a man in his fifties or sixties with active or convalescent COVID-19.

In DNA, the CDR3 is TGTGCCAGCAGGCCGACTAGTTCCGGGTACTACGAGCAGTACTTC. Amino acids: CASRPTSSGYYEQYF. The rearrangement joins TRBV11-1 to TRBJ2-7; D might be TRBD2 (6 bases). Germline V gene lookup returns CDR1 SGHAT and CDR2 FQDESV (reference sequence). V lost 6 bases and J lost 3, with 18 bases in between. This CDR3 region has 15 residues.

V gene TRBV4-3 combines with J gene TRBJ2-4, with D possibly being TRBD2 (6 bases). V dropped 0 bases and J dropped 10 bases, with 13 bases sitting between them. CDR1 is LGHNA, CDR2 YSLEER, per germline. The CDR3 has 14 amino acids. This CDR3 is CASSQDRQAGIQYF. In DNA, the CDR3 is TGCGCCAGCAGCCAAGATCGCCAGGCGGGGATTCAGTACTTC.

In its sample, this clone was seen a few times. V gene TRBV2 combines with J gene TRBJ2-3; 12 nucleotides line up with TRBD2. CDR3 length: 14 amino acids. The V segment lost 7 bases and the J segment 5 bases; nucleotides outside the gene matches: 4. Germline loops: CDR1 SNHLY, CDR2 FYNNEI. The CDR3 coding sequence is TGTGCCAGCATATCGACTAGCGGGAGAGATACGCAGTATTTT. As protein: CASISTSGRDTQYF. Filled out from reference TRBV2 and TRBJ2-3, the complete variable domain reads EPEVTQTPSHQVTQMGQEVILRCVPISNHLYFYWYRQILGQKVEFLVSFYNNEISEKSEIFDDQFSVERPDGSNFTLKIRSTKLEDSAMYFCASISTSGRDTQYFGPGTRLTVL.

The chain combines TRBV18 with TRBJ1-1; no definite D call. Germline V CDR1 and CDR2: KGHSH, LQKENI. Trimming cost V 7 bases and J 3 bases, with 9 bases left between them. The CDR3 covers 12 residues. CDR3 bases: TGTGCCAGCTTTGGCGGGGACACTGAAGCTTTCTTT. Amino acids: CASFGGDTEAFF.

The chain employs TRBV4-3 and TRBJ2-2; 9 nucleotides match TRBD2. CDR1 is LGHNA, CDR2 YSLEER, per germline. J gave up 4 bases and V 0 bases, and 9 bases lay outside the gene matches. The CDR3 totals 18 residues. This CDR3 is CASSQDFSGSGGTGELFF. In nucleotides, the CDR3 is TGCGCCAGCAGCCAAGACTTTAGCGGGAGTGGGGGCACCGGGGAGCTGTTTTTT.

V and J are TRBV7-3 and TRBJ1-1; the D gene is possibly TRBD1 (6 bases). Germline CDR1 SGHTA, CDR2 FQGTGA. The CDR3 runs to 13 residues. Between the trimmed V and J ends, which lost 5 bases and 2 bases, there was a span of 9 bases. In DNA form, the CDR3 reads TGTGCCAGCAGCCCGGGACATAACACTGAAGCTTTCTTT. The encoded protein is CASSPGHNTEAFF.

This clone was observed a single time. This sequence joins TRBV7-2 and TRBJ1-3, with D possibly matching TRBD1 (5 bases). Trimming removed 5 bases from V and 2 bases from J, with 13 bases in between. This CDR3 spans 15 amino acids. The germline V gene encodes CDR1 SGHTA and CDR2 FQGNSA. Here the CDR3 reads CASSRGGGTGNTIYF. CDR3 nucleotides: TGTGCCAGCAGCCGGGGGGGTGGTACTGGAAACACCATATATTTT.

The chain carries TRBV7-2 and TRBJ2-3, with 8 nucleotides matching TRBD1. CDR3 length: 14 residues. V gave up 3 bases and J gave up 4 bases; unmatched junction bases: 3. Germline V gene sequence: CDR1 SGHTA, CDR2 FQGNSA. CDR3 sequence (DNA): TGTGCCAGCAGCTTTATACAGGGGGCAGATACGCAGTATTTT. It specifies CASSFIQGADTQYF.

The J gene is TRBJ1-5, the V gene TRBV19; TRBD1 might be the D (6 bases). The CDR3 spans 15 residues. The V gene's germline CDR1 is LNHDA and CDR2 SQIVND (reference sequence). V dropped 5 bases and J dropped 4 bases, with 15 bases sitting between them. The CDR3 nucleotides read TGTGCCAGTAGTCGTTCCGGGACATATAATCAGCCCCAGCATTTT. Its translation is CASSRSGTYNQPQHF.

V gene TRBV28 combines with J gene TRBJ1-4; D is uncertain. The CDR3 is 17 amino acids. V dropped 4 bases and J dropped 4 bases, with 19 bases sitting between them. Looked up from germline, CDR1 is MDHEN and CDR2 is SYDVKM. The CDR3 DNA sequence: TGTGCCAGCAGTTCCCCCCCAGACCGGCAGGTTAATGAAAAACTGTTTTTT. This codes for CASSSPPDRQVNEKLFF.

This rearrangement joins TRBV4-1 to TRBJ1-3, with 10 nucleotides matching TRBD1. This CDR3 comprises 17 residues. V lost 4 bases to trimming and J lost 3 bases; unmatched junction nucleotides: 9. The V gene's germline CDR1 is MGHRA and CDR2 YSYEKL. The CDR3: CASSLSGTGEGGNTIYF. The CDR3 region has the DNA TGCGCCAGCAGCCTCTCAGGGACAGGGGAGGGTGGAAACACCATATATTTT.

V usage is TRBV19 and J usage is TRBJ1-5, with 7 nucleotides matching TRBD1. The germline gives CDR1 LNHDA, CDR2 SQIVND (reference sequence). Trimming at V came to 4 bases and at J to 1 base, leaving 7 bases not matched to a gene. This CDR3 region has 16 residues. In DNA form, the CDR3 reads TGTGCCAGTAGTACCCCGACAGGGTGGAGCAATCAGCCCCAGCATTTT. Translated, it gives CASSTPTGWSNQPQHF.